This TCR beta chain was obtained from a study of lymphopenia after photon versus proton radiotherapy. Concerning this clone itself: Its specificity is not known.

Assay: immunoSEQ multiplex PCR; the TCRdb copy retains only in-frame clones and omits some. The sample records 20,000 to 25,000 clones, 80% to 95% being singletons. Study-wide results and caveats: Authors raise, but do not show, better survival with proton therapy.

The CDR3 length is 16 residues. J lost 3 bases, V lost 10 bases, and 10 bases had no gene match. CDR1 is LNHDA and CDR2 is SQIVND in the germline V gene (reference sequence). This material consisted of peripheral blood, taken from a patient treated with proton-based radiotherapy. This clonotype originated in a woman aged 70 to 79 with pancreatic cancer. Some clones in this sample may be carry-over from other donors' samples. V usage is TRBV19 and J usage is TRBJ2-6, with TRBD1 matching over 9 bases. CDR3 amino acids: CATSPGTGFGANVLTF. In DNA form, the CDR3 reads TGTGCCACGAGTCCCGGGACAGGGTTTGGGGCCAACGTCCTGACTTTC.